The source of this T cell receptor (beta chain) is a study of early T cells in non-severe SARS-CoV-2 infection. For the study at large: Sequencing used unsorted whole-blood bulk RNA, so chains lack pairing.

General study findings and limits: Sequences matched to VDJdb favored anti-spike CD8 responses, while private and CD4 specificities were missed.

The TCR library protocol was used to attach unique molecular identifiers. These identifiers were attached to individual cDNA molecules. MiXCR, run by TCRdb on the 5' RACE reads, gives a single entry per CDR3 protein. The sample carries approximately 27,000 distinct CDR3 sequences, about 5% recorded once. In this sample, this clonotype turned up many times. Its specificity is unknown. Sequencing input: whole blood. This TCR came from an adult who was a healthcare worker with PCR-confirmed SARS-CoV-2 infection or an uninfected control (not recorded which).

The CDR3: CSATLDRSSTDTQYF. The CDR3 coding sequence is TGCAGTGCTACCCTGGACAGATCTAGCACAGATACGCAGTATTTT. The rearrangement links TRBV20-1 to TRBJ2-3; TRBD1 is a possible D gene (6 bases). The V gene lost 4 bases and the J gene lost 0 bases, with 14 bases spanning the gap. The germline V gene encodes CDR1 DFQATT and CDR2 SNEGSKA (reference sequence). CDR3 size: 15 residues.